This T cell receptor (beta chain) derives from a study of identical twins. This clonotype was recorded many times. TCRdb used MiXCR to reprocess the 5' RACE reads, holding one entry per CDR3 protein. The sample lists around 530,000 distinct CDR3 sequences; roughly 15% were seen once. Germline assignment: CDR1 SGHVS and CDR2 FQNEAQ. The CDR3 is 13 residues long. J gave up 8 bases and V 5 bases, and 6 bases lay outside the gene matches. These same records also appear under a second study, on yellow fever vaccine responses in identical twins.

The rearrangement uses TRBV7-8 and TRBJ2-1, with 7 nucleotides matching TRBD2. This sequence originates from a woman aged 18-35 years in good health. Specimen: CD4+ T cells sorted from blood. CDR3 nucleotides: TGTGCCAGCAGCCTAAGGACTAGTTATGAGCAGTTCTTC. Encoded protein: CASSLRTSYEQFF.